The 16 T cell receptor beta chains below come from one sample, sequenced in a study of identifying expanded T cells in peripheral blood. Using immunoSEQ multiplex PCR, the repertoire was profiled, and TCRdb retains in-frame clones only, with some absent. The sample lists around 100,000 clones, approximately 90% occurring once. Sequencing used blood. These TCRs come from a person aged 18-70 years in good health.

The chain has TRBV4-3 and TRBJ2-1; 7 positions match TRBD2. The CDR3 length is 15 residues. The V gene end was trimmed by 4 bases and the J gene end by 6 bases; junction bases not matched to a gene: 9. Germline V lookup: CDR1 LGHNA, CDR2 YSLEER. The CDR3 nucleotides read TGCGCCAGCAGCCCCAGGGAGGGTGAGGTCAATGAGCAGTTCTTC. Its protein product is CASSPREGEVNEQFF.

The chain joins TRBV23-1 to TRBJ2-6, with unresolved D. TRBV23-1 qualifies as an ORF whose function is uncertain. The germline V and J ends were trimmed by 11 bases and 3 bases, with 8 bases remaining between them. The CDR3 extends over 12 amino acids. The CDR3 spells CARVFGANVLTF. CDR3 DNA sequence: TGCGCCCGGGTATTTGGGGCCAACGTCCTGACTTTC.

The genes are TRBV30 and TRBJ1-1, with 7 bases fitting TRBD1. This CDR3 is 14 amino acids long. V was clipped by 4 bases and J by 11 bases; unmatched bases: 16. Germline V lookup: CDR1 GTSNPN, CDR2 SVGIG (reference sequence). The CDR3 sequence is CAWIRGEGVKVAFF. In DNA form, the CDR3 reads TGTGCCTGGATCAGGGGGGAGGGAGTAAAAGTGGCTTTCTTT.

This clone turned up a few times. V gene TRBV29-1 combines with J gene TRBJ1-2, with D possibly matching TRBD1 (5 bases). From germline, CDR1 is SQVTM and CDR2 ANQGSEA. V was pared by 7 bases and J by 3 bases, with 12 bases between. The CDR3 contains 12 residues. The CDR3 is CSGGDGHYGYTF. DNA of the CDR3: TGCAGCGGAGGGGACGGACACTATGGCTACACCTTC.

The chain recombines TRBV28 with TRBJ1-2, with D perhaps TRBD1 (5 bases). Germline V gene sequence: CDR1 MDHEN, CDR2 SYDVKM. The CDR3 consists of 14 residues. V lost 2 bases and J 4 bases, leaving 11 bases between the germline ends. The CDR3 DNA is TGTGCCAGCAGTTTAGGGGCAGGGTTCTATGGCTACACCTTC. Protein: CASSLGAGFYGYTF.

The chain uses TRBV4-2 and TRBJ2-3; 8 bases map to TRBD2. The CDR3 consists of 15 residues. Losses at the gene ends were 5 bases for V and 3 bases for J; bases not matched to a gene: 7. Germline V gene sequence: CDR1 LGHNA, CDR2 YNFKEQ. The CDR3 region is CASSYFERGTDTQYF. DNA of the CDR3: TGTGCCAGCAGCTATTTCGAGCGGGGGACAGATACGCAGTATTTT.

Concerning this clone: Germline is not matched at one junction end, which may reflect a read error. The CDR3 region has the DNA TGCGCCAGCAGCTTGTTTTCAGGGGGTAACTCTGGCTACACCTTC. Translating it yields CASSLFSGGNSGYTF. The chain recombines TRBV5-1 with TRBJ1-2, with 7 bases matching TRBD1. The CDR3 has 15 amino acids. Germline-derived CDR1 and CDR2 are SGHRS and YFSETQ.

The chain is built from TRBV5-1 and TRBJ2-6; 8 positions match TRBD1. This CDR3 contains 19 residues. The germline gives CDR1 SGHRS, CDR2 YFSETQ. V lost 0 bases to trimming and J lost 3 bases; unmatched junction nucleotides: 11. The CDR3: CASSLGAGGGSSGANVLTF. Written as DNA, the CDR3 is TGCGCCAGCAGCTTGGGGGCAGGGGGCGGTTCCAGTGGGGCCAACGTCCTGACTTTC.

In its sample, this clone was seen once. The chain couples TRBV27 to TRBJ2-7; D remains ambiguous. Trimming took 2 bases from V and 7 from J, leaving 9 bases between them. Germline CDR1 MNHEY, CDR2 SMNVEV (reference sequence). The CDR3 contains 12 residues. In nucleotides, the CDR3 is TGTGCCAGCAGTTTAGTTGGCAGGGAGCAGTACTTC. Translation: CASSLVGREQYF.

V gene TRBV19 combines with J gene TRBJ2-1, with D tentatively TRBD1 (6 bases). Looked up from germline, CDR1 is LNHDA and CDR2 is SQIVND (reference sequence). V dropped 3 bases and J dropped 4 bases, with 22 bases sitting between them. The CDR3 has 18 residues. The CDR3 is CASSMSFRGLMSYNEQFF. CDR3 nucleotide sequence: TGTGCCAGTAGTATGTCGTTCAGGGGCCTAATGTCGTACAATGAGCAGTTCTTC.

This sequence joins TRBV4-2 and TRBJ2-4; D unclear. V shed 1 base and J shed 5 bases, with 15 bases lying between them. CDR1 and CDR2 (germline): LGHNA, YNFKEQ. The CDR3 runs to 16 residues. CDR3 bases: TGTGCCAGCAGCCAAGGTCCTGCCCGGGTAGAAAACATTCAGTACTTC. It codes for CASSQGPARVENIQYF.

The chain uses TRBV2 and TRBJ1-6; TRBD1 might be the D (5 bases). V lost 9 bases, J lost 3 bases, and 15 bases lay in between. This CDR3 has 15 amino acids. Germline V lookup: CDR1 SNHLY, CDR2 FYNNEI. The CDR3 here is CASCRDEFYNSPLHF. DNA for the CDR3: TGTGCCAGTTGCCGGGACGAGTTCTATAATTCACCCCTCCACTTT.

DNA for the CDR3: TGTGCCAGCAGCCCCAAAACCTCCTACAATGAGCAGTTCTTC. Translation: CASSPKTSYNEQFF. V gene TRBV5-4 combines with J gene TRBJ2-1; D uncertain. This CDR3 comprises 14 residues. Trimming removed 4 bases from V and 0 bases from J, with 8 bases in between. Germline V gives CDR1 SGHNT, CDR2 YYREEE (reference sequence).

The J gene is TRBJ2-2, the V gene TRBV18, with D possibly being TRBD2 (5 bases). The germline V gene encodes CDR1 KGHSH and CDR2 LQKENI. V lost 3 bases to trimming and J lost 5 bases, with 13 bases between them. This CDR3 comprises 15 residues. The CDR3 here is CASSPNEDSTGELFF. Written as DNA, the CDR3 is TGTGCCAGCTCACCTAACGAGGACTCGACCGGGGAGCTGTTTTTT.

The rearrangement joins TRBV5-6 to TRBJ1-2; the D is unclear. CDR1 and CDR2 from the germline V gene are SGHDT and YYEEEE. The CDR3 covers 12 residues. The V end lost 4 bases, the J end lost 4 bases, and 8 bases lay between the germline ends. CDR3 residues: CASSIAGYGYTF. The DNA of the CDR3 is TGTGCCAGCAGCATCGCAGGCTATGGCTACACCTTC.

The chain has TRBV9 and TRBJ2-2; 7 nucleotides line up with TRBD1. V dropped 1 base and J dropped 10; count of bases not matched to a gene: 4. Germline V gene data show CDR1 as SGDLS and CDR2 as YYNGEE. The CDR3 consists of 13 residues. The CDR3 here is CASSVPGTAELFF. The CDR3 region has the DNA TGTGCCAGCAGCGTACCCGGGACAGCGGAGCTGTTTTTT.